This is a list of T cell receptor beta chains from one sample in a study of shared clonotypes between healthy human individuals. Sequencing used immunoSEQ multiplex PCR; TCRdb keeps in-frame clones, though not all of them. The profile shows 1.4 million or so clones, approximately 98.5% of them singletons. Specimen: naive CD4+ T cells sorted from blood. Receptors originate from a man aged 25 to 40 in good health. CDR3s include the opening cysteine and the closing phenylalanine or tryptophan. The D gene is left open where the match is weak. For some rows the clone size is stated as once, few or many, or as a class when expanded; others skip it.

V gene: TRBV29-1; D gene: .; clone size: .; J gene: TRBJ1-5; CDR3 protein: CSVQSGVSNQPQHF; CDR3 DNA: TGCAGCGTCCAAAGCGGGGTTAGCAATCAGCCCCAGCATTTT
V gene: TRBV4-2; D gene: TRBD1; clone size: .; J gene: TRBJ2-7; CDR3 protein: CASSQGTAESSYEQYF; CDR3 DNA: TGTGCCAGCAGCCAGGGGACAGCGGAAAGCTCCTACGAGCAGTACTTC
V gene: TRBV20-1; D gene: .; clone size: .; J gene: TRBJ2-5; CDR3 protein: CSASLETQYF; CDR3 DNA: TGCAGTGCTTCCCTTGAGACCCAGTACTTC
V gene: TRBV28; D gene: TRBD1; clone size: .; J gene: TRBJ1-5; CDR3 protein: CASSLFGTGDQPQHF; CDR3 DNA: TGTGCCAGCAGTTTATTTGGGACAGGGGATCAGCCCCAGCATTTT
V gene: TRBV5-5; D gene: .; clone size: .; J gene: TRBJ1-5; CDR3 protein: CASSSLNRDQPQHF; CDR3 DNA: TGTGCCAGCAGCTCCCTAAACAGGGATCAGCCCCAGCATTTT
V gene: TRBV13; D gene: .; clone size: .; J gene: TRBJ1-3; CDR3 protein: CASRADSGGNTIYF; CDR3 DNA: TGTGCCAGCAGGGCTGACAGCGGTGGAAACACCATATATTTT
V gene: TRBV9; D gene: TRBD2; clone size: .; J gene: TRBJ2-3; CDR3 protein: CASSASGTDTQYF; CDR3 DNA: TGTGCCAGCAGCGCTAGCGGGACAGATACGCAGTATTTT
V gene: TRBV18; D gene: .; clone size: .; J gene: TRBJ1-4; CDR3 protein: CASSPGAGRNEKLFF; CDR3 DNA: TGTGCCAGCTCACCAGGGGCGGGCCGTAATGAAAAACTGTTTTTT
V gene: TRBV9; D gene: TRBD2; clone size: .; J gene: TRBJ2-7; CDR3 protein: CASSVGQGGLGGRLYEQYF; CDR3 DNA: TGTGCCAGCAGCGTAGGGCAAGGAGGACTAGGAGGCCGTCTCTACGAGCAGTACTTC
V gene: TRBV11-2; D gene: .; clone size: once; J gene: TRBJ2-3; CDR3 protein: CASSLVGRLSLTDTQYF; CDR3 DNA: TGTGCCAGCAGCTTAGTGGGGCGGCTTTCCCTCACAGATACGCAGTATTTT
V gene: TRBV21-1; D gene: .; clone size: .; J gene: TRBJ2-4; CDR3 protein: CASSKEGGYLAKNIQYF; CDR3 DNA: TGTGCCAGCAGCAAAGAGGGAGGGTACTTAGCCAAAAACATTCAGTACTTC
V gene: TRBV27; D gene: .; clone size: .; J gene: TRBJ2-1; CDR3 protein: CASSARLVLGSYNEQFF; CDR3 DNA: TGTGCCAGCAGTGCGAGACTAGTTTTGGGCTCCTACAATGAGCAGTTCTTC
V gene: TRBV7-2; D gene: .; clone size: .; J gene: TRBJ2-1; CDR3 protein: CASSSMAGGNEQFF; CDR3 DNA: TGTGCCAGCAGCTCAATGGCAGGGGGGAATGAGCAGTTCTTC
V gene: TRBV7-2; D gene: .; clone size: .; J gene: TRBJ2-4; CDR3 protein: CASSLDRLVDIQYF; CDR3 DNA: TGTGCCAGCAGCTTGGACAGATTGGTGGACATTCAGTACTTC
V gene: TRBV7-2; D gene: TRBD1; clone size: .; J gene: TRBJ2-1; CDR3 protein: CASSPRGTVYEQFF; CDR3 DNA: TGTGCCAGCAGCCCTAGGGGGACAGTATATGAGCAGTTCTTC
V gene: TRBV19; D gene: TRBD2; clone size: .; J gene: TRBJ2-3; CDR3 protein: CASSPGLASRFGLDTQYF; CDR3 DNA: TGTGCCAGTAGCCCGGGACTAGCCTCGCGATTTGGATTAGATACGCAGTATTTT
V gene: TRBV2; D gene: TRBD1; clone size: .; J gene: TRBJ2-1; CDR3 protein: CASTRRTGGVHNEQFF; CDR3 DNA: TGTGCCAGCACGAGGAGGACAGGTGGGGTACACAATGAGCAGTTCTTC
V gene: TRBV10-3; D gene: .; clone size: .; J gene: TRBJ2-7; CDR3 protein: CAISEPPLRDEQYF; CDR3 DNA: TGTGCCATCAGTGAGCCCCCCCTAAGAGACGAGCAGTACTTC
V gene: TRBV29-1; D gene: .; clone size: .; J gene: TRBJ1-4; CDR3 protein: CSVPSGATNEKLFF; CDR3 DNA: TGCAGCGTTCCTTCGGGGGCAACTAATGAAAAACTGTTTTTT
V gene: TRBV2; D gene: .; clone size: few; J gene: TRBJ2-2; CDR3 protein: CASSEAGFTGELFF; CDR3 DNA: TGTGCCAGCAGTGAAGCCGGGTTCACCGGGGAGCTGTTTTTT
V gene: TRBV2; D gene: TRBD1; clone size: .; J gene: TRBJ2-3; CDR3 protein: CASSLVTGGTDTQYF; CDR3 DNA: TGTGCCAGCAGTCTAGTGACAGGGGGGACAGATACGCAGTATTTT
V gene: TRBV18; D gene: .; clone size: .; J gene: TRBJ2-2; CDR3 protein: CASSPGGPLTGELFF; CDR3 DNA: TGTGCCAGCTCACCGGGCGGCCCCCTCACCGGGGAGCTGTTTTTT
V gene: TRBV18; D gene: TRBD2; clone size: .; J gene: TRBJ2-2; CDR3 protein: CASSLLAGGPTNTGELFF; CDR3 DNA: TGTGCCAGCTCACTCCTAGCGGGAGGTCCGACGAACACCGGGGAGCTGTTTTTT
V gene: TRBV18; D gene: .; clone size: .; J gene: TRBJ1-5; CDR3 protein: CASSSSSNQPQHF; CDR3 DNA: TGTGCCAGCTCATCTTCTAGCAATCAGCCCCAGCATTTT
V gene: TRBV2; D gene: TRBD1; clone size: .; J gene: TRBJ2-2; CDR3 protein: CASSPGTGRVGELFF; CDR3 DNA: TGTGCCAGCAGTCCCGGGACAGGGCGAGTCGGGGAGCTGTTTTTT
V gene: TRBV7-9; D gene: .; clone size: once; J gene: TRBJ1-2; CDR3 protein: CASSSKGARGYTF; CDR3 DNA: TGTGCCAGCAGTTCAAAAGGAGCCCGAGGCTACACCTTC
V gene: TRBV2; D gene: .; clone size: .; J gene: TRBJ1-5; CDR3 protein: CASSGSGGLNQPQHF; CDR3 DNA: TGTGCCAGCAGTGGGTCCGGGGGTCTCAATCAGCCCCAGCATTTT
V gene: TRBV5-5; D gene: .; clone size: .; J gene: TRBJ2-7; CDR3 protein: CASSWTGDYYEQYF; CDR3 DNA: TGTGCCAGCAGCTGGACCGGGGATTACTACGAGCAGTACTTC